The next 18 T cell receptor beta chains were all read from a single sample in a study of T cell responses to AZD1222 COVID-19 vaccine. TCRdb's copy holds only in-frame clones and misses some; the assay was immunoSEQ multiplex PCR. This sample has around 120,000 clones, with 90% to 95% found just once. The sample in question was peripheral blood, obtained 28 days after the second AZD1222 dose. Source of these receptors: an adult who received the AZD1222 COVID-19 vaccine.

The table lists this clone with a few counts. The CDR3 coding sequence is TGTGCCAGCAGTCCTTGGGGACAGGCAGTTAATGAAAAACTGTTTTTT. Its protein is CASSPWGQAVNEKLFF. The chain joins TRBV2 to TRBJ1-4; 8 bases are a match to TRBD1. Germline CDR1 reads SNHLY; CDR2 reads FYNNEI. The CDR3 covers 16 residues. The J segment lost 4 bases and the V segment lost 5 bases, leaving 9 bases of the junction unmatched.

The rearrangement uses TRBV19 and TRBJ1-1; weak D call: TRBD1 (5 bases). Germline-derived CDR1 and CDR2 are LNHDA and SQIVND (reference sequence). This CDR3 spans 14 amino acids. V was shortened by 3 bases and J by 1 base, with 9 bases between the two germline ends. In DNA, the CDR3 is TGTGCCAGTAGTATGGGGACGGCGAACACTGAAGCTTTCTTT. As protein: CASSMGTANTEAFF.

The chain uses TRBV29-1 and TRBJ1-4; TRBD1 aligns across 8 bases. The germline CDR1 and CDR2 sequences are SQVTM and ANQGSEA. The CDR3 has 13 residues. The J segment lost 8 bases and the V segment lost 4 bases, leaving 6 bases of the junction unmatched. In DNA, the CDR3 is TGCAGCGTTGGCAGGGGGCTTGGCGAAAAACTGTTTTTT. It codes for CSVGRGLGEKLFF.

This chain joins TRBV4-3 and TRBJ2-1; D not certain. Germline V lookup: CDR1 LGHNA, CDR2 YSLEER. This CDR3 comprises 15 residues. V was cut by 0 bases and J by 9 bases, with 15 bases left in between. CDR3 DNA sequence: TGCGCCAGCAGCCAAGATCGGAACCCGCGGCGTGAGCAGTTCTTC. Amino acid sequence: CASSQDRNPRREQFF.

The chain links TRBV19 to TRBJ2-3; TRBD2 might be the D (5 bases). The CDR3 sequence is 14 residues long. Trimming shortened V by 5 bases and J by 5 bases, and 14 bases separated the two germline ends. CDR1 is LNHDA, CDR2 SQIVND, per germline (reference sequence). The CDR3 region has the DNA TGTGCCAGTAGTCCAAGGACTCGACGAGATACGCAGTATTTT. Its protein is CASSPRTRRDTQYF.

Notes on this clone: Its ends do not fully match the called genes, so a read error is possible. The chain uses TRBV30 and TRBJ2-1, with D unresolved. This CDR3 region has 11 residues. Germline V gene lookup returns CDR1 GTSNPN and CDR2 SVGIG (reference sequence). Here the CDR3 DNA reads TGTGCCTGGAGTGCCTATAATGAGCAGTTCTTC. It specifies CAWSAYNEQFF.

This clone appeared a single time. The chain links TRBV6-2 or TRBV6-3 to TRBJ2-7, with D unclear. Germline lookup yields CDR1 MNHEY and CDR2 SVGEGT. CDR3 length: 12 residues. V was shortened by 5 bases and J by 4 bases, with 9 bases between the two germline ends. The CDR3 coding sequence is TGTGCCAGCAGTCAGACGTGGTACGAGCAGTACTTC. It translates to CASSQTWYEQYF.

The genes are TRBV7-2 and TRBJ2-5; a weak D match, TRBD2 (6 bases). CDR3 length: 13 amino acids. The V gene lost 6 bases and the J gene lost 2 bases, with 10 bases spanning the gap. Germline CDR1 SGHTA, CDR2 FQGNSA. The CDR3 region is CASRPGLQETQYF. The CDR3 nucleotides read TGTGCCAGCAGGCCGGGACTGCAAGAGACCCAGTACTTC.

This chain connects TRBV19 to TRBJ1-5; 7 nucleotides match TRBD1. Germline trimming cut 2 bases from V and 5 bases from J; bases unmatched to any gene: 9. This CDR3 contains 16 residues. Germline V CDR1 and CDR2: LNHDA, SQIVND (reference sequence). The CDR3 nucleotides read TGTGCCAGTAGTATAAACGACAGGGAAGATTATCAGCCCCAGCATTTT. Residues: CASSINDREDYQPQHF.

In the case of this clone: Additional DNA sequences in this sample encode the identical CDR3. This chain links TRBV7-9 with TRBJ2-6; a weak D match, TRBD2 (5 bases). Germline lookup yields CDR1 SEHNR and CDR2 FQNEAQ (reference sequence). V was pared by 1 base and J by 2 bases, with 6 bases between. The CDR3 consists of 15 residues. The CDR3 DNA reads as TGTGCCAGCAGCTTAGGAGGGACTGGGGCCAACGTCCTGACTTTC. Translation gives CASSLGGTGANVLTF. The full variable domain, in which reference TRBV7-9 and TRBJ2-6 provide the parts outside the CDR3, is DTGVSQNPRHKITKRGQNVTFRCDPISEHNRLYWYRQTLGQGPEFLTYFQNEAQLEKSRLLSDRFSAERPKGSFSTLEIQRTEQGDSAMYLCASSLGGTGANVLTFGAGSRLTVL.

This chain uses TRBV6-5 with TRBJ1-2; D is uncertain. This CDR3 is built from 13 residues. The germline CDR1 and CDR2 sequences are MNHEY and SVGAGI. Between the trimmed V and J ends, which lost 4 bases and 4 bases, there was a span of 10 bases. As DNA, the CDR3 is TGTGCCAGCAGTTCGACGGACTTCTATGGCTACACCTTC. Protein: CASSSTDFYGYTF.

The gene calls are TRBV5-1 and TRBJ1-1; tentative D call: TRBD1 (5 bases). Trimming shortened V by 3 bases and J by 7 bases, and 19 bases separated the two germline ends. The V gene's germline CDR1 is SGHRS and CDR2 YFSETQ. The CDR3 has 15 amino acids. The CDR3: CASSWTGGSLSEAFF. The DNA for the CDR3 is TGCGCCAGCAGCTGGACGGGGGGGTCCTTGAGTGAAGCTTTCTTT. Supplemented by reference TRBV5-1 and TRBJ1-1, the full variable domain reads KAGVTQTPRYLIKTRGQQVTLSCSPISGHRSVSWYQQTPGQGLQFLFEYFSETQRNKGNFPGRFSGRQFSNSRSEMNVSTLELGDSALYLCASSWTGGSLSEAFFGQGTRLTVV.

The CDR3 here is CASSLEVDTQYF. CDR3 bases: TGTGCCAGCAGCTTAGAGGTTGATACGCAGTATTTT. This chain joins TRBV7-9 and TRBJ2-3; D is ambiguous. Germline values: CDR1 SEHNR, CDR2 FQNEAQ (reference sequence). The CDR3 has 12 amino acids. V lost 1 base to trimming and J lost 6 bases, with 5 bases between them.

The genes are TRBV7-2 and TRBJ1-1; D gene unclear. The CDR3 length is 15 residues. Germline CDR1 SGHTA, CDR2 FQGNSA. V was trimmed by 4 bases and J by 4 bases, leaving 16 bases between them. CDR3 sequence reads: CASSSLPPGGTEAFF. In DNA, the CDR3 is TGTGCCAGCAGCTCCTTACCGCCTGGCGGCACTGAAGCTTTCTTT.

The V and J genes are TRBV28 and TRBJ1-2; maybe TRBD1 (6 bases). The CDR3 has 14 residues. Germline V CDR1 and CDR2: MDHEN, SYDVKM. Trimming stripped 7 bases from V and 8 bases from J, with 20 bases between. CDR3 residues: CASNKLRGGGGYTF. Written as DNA, the CDR3 is TGTGCCAGCAATAAACTAAGGGGGGGCGGCGGCTACACCTTC.

V gene TRBV18 combines with J gene TRBJ2-7; TRBD2 matches at 7 bases. Germline V lookup: CDR1 KGHSH, CDR2 LQKENI. The CDR3 is 15 residues long. V gave up 6 bases and J gave up 2 bases; unmatched junction bases: 10. DNA of the CDR3: TGTGCCAGCTCCGGGGGGAACGGACCCCCCTACGAGCAGTACTTC. Translating gives CASSGGNGPPYEQYF.

This chain joins TRBV5-8 and TRBJ1-2; TRBD1 might be the D (5 bases). CDR3 length: 15 residues. Germline loops: CDR1 SGHTS, CDR2 YDEGEE. The ends were cut back, 4 bases at V and 0 bases at J, with 13 bases in the middle. The CDR3 is CASSRGVGANYGYTF. The DNA for the CDR3 is TGTGCCAGCAGCCGAGGCGTAGGGGCTAACTATGGCTACACCTTC.

CDR3 in amino acids: CASSPTVNYGYTF. The CDR3 region has the DNA TGTGCCAGCAGTCCAACAGTTAACTATGGCTACACCTTC. The chain uses TRBV12-3 or TRBV12-4 and TRBJ1-2; no definite D call. The germline V and J ends were trimmed by 5 bases and 1 base, with 8 bases remaining between them. The CDR3 length is 13 residues.